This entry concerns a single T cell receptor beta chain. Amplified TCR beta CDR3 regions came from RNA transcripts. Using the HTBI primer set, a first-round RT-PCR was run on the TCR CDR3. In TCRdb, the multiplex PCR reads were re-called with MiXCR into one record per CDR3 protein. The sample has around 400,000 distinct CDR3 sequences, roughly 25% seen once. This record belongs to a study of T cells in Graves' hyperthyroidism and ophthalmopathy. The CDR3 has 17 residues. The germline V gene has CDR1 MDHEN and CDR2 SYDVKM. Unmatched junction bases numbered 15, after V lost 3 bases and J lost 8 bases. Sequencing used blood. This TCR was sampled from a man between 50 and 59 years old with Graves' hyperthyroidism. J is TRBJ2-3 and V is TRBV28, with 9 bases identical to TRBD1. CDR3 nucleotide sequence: TGTGCCAGCAGTTTTTTTCCCACAGGGGGCGACCTTATTACGCAGTATTTT. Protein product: CASSFFPTGGDLITQYF.